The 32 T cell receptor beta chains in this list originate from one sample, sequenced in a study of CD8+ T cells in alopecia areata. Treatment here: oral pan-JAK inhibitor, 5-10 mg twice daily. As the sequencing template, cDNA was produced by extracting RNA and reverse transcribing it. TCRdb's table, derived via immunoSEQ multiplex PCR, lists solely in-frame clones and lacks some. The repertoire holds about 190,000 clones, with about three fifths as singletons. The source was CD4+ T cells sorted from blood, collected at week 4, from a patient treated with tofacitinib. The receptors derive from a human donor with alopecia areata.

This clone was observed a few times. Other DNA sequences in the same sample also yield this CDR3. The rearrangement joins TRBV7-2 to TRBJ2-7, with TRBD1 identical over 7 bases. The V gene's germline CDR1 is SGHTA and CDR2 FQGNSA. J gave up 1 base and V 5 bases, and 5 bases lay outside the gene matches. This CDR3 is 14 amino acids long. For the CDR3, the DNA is TGTGCCAGCAGCCCACAGGGGCTATCCTACGAGCAGTACTTC. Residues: CASSPQGLSYEQYF.

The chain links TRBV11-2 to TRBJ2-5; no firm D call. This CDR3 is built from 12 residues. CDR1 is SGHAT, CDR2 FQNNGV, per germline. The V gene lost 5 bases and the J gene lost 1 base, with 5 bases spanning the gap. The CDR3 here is CASSASQETQYF. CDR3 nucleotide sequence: TGTGCCAGCAGCGCCTCCCAAGAGACCCAGTACTTC.

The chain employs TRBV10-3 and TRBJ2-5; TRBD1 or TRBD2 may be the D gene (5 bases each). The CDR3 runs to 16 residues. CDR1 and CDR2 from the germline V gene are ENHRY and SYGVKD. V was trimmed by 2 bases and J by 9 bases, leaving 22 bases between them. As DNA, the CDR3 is TGTGCCATCAGTGAGGCGCTATCGGGGCCTAAGATGTCCCAGTACTTC. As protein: CAISEALSGPKMSQYF.

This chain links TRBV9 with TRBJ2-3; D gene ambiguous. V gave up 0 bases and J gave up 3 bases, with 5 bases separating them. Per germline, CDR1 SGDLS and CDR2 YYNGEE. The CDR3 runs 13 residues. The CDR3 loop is CASSVVATDTQYF. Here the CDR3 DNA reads TGTGCCAGCAGCGTAGTCGCAACAGATACGCAGTATTTT.

CDR3 sequence reads: CSVGGAWGSSYNEQFF. CDR3 sequence (DNA): TGCAGCGTGGGTGGGGCGTGGGGGAGCTCCTACAATGAGCAGTTCTTC. The chain couples TRBV29-1 to TRBJ2-1; D possibly matches TRBD1 or TRBD2 (5 bases each). CDR1 SQVTM and CDR2 ANQGSEA come from the germline V gene. CDR3 length: 16 amino acids. Trimming pared 6 bases from V and 0 bases from J, leaving 18 bases between.

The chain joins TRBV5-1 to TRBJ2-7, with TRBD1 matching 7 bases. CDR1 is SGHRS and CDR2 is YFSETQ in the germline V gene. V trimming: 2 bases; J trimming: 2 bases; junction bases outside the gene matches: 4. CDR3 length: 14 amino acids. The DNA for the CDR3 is TGCGCCAGCAGCTTTGGCGACAGGGCCTACGAGCAGTACTTC. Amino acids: CASSFGDRAYEQYF.

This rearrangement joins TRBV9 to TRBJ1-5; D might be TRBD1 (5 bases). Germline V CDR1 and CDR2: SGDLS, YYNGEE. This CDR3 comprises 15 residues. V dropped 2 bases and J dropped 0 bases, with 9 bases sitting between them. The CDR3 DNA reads TGTGCCAGCAGCGTGACAGATGATAGCAATCAGCCCCAGCATTTT. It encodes CASSVTDDSNQPQHF.

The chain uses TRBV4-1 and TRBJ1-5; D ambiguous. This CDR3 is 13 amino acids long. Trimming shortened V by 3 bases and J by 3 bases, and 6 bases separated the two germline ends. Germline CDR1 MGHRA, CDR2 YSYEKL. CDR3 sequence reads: CASSQGINQPQHF. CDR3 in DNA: TGCGCCAGCAGCCAGGGCATCAATCAGCCCCAGCATTTT.

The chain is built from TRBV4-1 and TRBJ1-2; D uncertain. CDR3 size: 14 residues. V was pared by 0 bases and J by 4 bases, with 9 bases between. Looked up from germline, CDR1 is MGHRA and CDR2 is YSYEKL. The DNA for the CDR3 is TGCGCCAGCAGCCAAGATAGCCAGGCCTATGGCTACACCTTC. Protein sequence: CASSQDSQAYGYTF.

Written as DNA, the CDR3 is TGTGCCAGCTCCCTAAGCGGGATTGGAACAGATACGCAGTATTTT. This gives the protein CASSLSGIGTDTQYF. The rearrangement links TRBV27 to TRBJ2-3; 7 positions match TRBD2. Germline CDR1 reads MNHEY; CDR2 reads SMNVEV (reference sequence). The CDR3 sequence is 15 residues long. Losses at the gene ends were 8 bases for V and 3 bases for J; bases not matched to a gene: 11.

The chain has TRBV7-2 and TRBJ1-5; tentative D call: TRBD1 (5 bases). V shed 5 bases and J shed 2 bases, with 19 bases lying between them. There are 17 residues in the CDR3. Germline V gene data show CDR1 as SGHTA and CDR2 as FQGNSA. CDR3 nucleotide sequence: TGTGCCAGCAGCCCCCCACCGGCAGGGCGAGGCAATCAGCCCCAGCATTTT. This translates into CASSPPPAGRGNQPQHF.

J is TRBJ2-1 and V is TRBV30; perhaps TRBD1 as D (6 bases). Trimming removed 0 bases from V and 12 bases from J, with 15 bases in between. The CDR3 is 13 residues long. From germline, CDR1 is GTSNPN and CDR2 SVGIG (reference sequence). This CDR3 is CAWSVNRAGVQFF. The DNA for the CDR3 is TGTGCCTGGAGTGTGAACAGGGCTGGGGTGCAGTTCTTC.

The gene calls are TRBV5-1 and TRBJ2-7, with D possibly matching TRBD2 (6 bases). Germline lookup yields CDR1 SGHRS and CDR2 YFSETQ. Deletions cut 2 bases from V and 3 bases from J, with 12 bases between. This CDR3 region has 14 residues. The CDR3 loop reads CASSFGGVYYEQYF. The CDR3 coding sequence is TGCGCCAGCAGCTTCGGCGGGGTGTACTACGAGCAGTACTTC. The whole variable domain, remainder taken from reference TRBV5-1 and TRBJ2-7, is KAGVTQTPRYLIKTRGQQVTLSCSPISGHRSVSWYQQTPGQGLQFLFEYFSETQRNKGNFPGRFSGRQFSNSRSEMNVSTLELGDSALYLCASSFGGVYYEQYFGPGTRLTVT.

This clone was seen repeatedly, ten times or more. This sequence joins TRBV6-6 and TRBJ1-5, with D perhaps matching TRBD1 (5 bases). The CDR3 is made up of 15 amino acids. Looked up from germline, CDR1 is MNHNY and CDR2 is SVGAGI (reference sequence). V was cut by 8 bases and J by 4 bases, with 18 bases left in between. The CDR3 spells CASEVGAGPNQPQHF. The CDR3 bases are TGTGCCAGCGAAGTCGGGGCAGGGCCGAATCAGCCCCAGCATTTT.

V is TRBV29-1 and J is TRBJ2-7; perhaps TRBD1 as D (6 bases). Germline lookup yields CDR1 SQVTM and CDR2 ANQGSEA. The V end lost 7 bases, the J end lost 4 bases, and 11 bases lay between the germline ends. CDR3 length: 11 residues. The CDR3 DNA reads TGCAGCGCGAAAGGGACATACGAGCAGTACTTC. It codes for CSAKGTYEQYF.

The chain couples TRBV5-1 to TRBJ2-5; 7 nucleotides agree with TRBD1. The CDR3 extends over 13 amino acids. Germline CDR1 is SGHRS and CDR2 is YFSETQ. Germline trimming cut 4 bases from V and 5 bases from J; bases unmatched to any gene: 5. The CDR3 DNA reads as TGCGCCAGCAGCCCACAGGGGTCGGAGACCCAGTACTTC. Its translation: CASSPQGSETQYF.

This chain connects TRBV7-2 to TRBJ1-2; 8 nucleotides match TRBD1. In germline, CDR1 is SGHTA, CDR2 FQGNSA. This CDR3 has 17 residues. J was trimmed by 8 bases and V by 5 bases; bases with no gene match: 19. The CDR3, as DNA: TGTGCCAGCAGCCCGACGAGACAGACAGGGGTGACTGGAGGCTACACCTTC. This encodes CASSPTRQTGVTGGYTF.

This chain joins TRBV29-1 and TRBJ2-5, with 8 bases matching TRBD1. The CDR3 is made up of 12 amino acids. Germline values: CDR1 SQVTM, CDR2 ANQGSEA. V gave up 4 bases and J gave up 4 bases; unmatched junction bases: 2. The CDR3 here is CSVGRGRETQYF. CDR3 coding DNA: TGCAGCGTTGGCAGGGGGCGAGAGACCCAGTACTTC.

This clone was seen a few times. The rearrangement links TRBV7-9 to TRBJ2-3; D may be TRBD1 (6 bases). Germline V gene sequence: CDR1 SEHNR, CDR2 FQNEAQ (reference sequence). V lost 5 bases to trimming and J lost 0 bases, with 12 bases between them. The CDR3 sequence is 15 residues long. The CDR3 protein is CASSPGQLSTDTQYF. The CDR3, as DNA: TGTGCCAGCAGCCCAGGACAGCTTAGCACAGATACGCAGTATTTT.

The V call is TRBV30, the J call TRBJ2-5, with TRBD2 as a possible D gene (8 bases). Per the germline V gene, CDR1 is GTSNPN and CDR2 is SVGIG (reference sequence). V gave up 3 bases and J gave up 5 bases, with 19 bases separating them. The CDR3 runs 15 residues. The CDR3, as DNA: TGTGCCTGGAGCTTTGGGACTAGGGGGCTGGAGACCCAGTACTTC. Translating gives CAWSFGTRGLETQYF.

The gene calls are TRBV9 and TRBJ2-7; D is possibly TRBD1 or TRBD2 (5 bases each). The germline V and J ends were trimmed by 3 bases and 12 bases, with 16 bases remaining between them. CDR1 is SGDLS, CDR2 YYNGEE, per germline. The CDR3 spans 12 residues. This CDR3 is CASSGWDGEAYF. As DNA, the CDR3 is TGTGCCAGCAGCGGCTGGGACGGAGAGGCGTACTTC.

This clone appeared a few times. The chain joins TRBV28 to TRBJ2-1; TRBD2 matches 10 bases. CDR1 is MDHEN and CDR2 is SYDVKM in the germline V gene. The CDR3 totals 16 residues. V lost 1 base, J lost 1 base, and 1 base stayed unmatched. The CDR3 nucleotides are TGTGCCAGCAGTTTATCACTAGCGGGATCCTACAATGAGCAGTTCTTC. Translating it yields CASSLSLAGSYNEQFF. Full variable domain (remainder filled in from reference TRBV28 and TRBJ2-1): DVKVTQSSRYLVKRTGEKVFLECVQDMDHENMFWYRQDPGLGLRLIYFSYDVKMKEKGDIPEGYSVSREKKERFSLILESASTNQTSMYLCASSLSLAGSYNEQFFGPGTRLTVL.

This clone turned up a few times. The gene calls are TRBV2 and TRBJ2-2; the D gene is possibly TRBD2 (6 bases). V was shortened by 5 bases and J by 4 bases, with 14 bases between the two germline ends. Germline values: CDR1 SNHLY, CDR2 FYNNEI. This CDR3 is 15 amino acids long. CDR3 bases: TGTGCCAGCAGTCCGTTTACGCGGGGCACCGGGGAGCTGTTTTTT. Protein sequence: CASSPFTRGTGELFF.

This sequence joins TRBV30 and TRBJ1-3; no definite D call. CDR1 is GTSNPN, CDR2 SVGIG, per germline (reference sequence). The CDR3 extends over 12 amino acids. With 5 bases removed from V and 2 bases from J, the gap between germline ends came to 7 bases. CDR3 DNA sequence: TGTGCCTGGGGCCGAACTGGAAACACCATATATTTT. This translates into CAWGRTGNTIYF. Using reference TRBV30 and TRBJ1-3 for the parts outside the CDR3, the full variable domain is SQTIHQWPATLVQPVGSPLSLECTVEGTSNPNLYWYRQAAGRGLQLLFYSVGIGQISSEVPQNLSASRPQDRQFILSSKKLLLSDSGFYLCAWGRTGNTIYFGEGSWLTVV.

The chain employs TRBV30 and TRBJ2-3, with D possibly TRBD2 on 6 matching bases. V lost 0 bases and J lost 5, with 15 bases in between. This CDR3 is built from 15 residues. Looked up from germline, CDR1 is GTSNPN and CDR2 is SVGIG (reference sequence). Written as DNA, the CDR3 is TGTGCCTGGAGTGTGTCTGTTCCCGGGGGAGATACGCAGTATTTT. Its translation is CAWSVSVPGGDTQYF.

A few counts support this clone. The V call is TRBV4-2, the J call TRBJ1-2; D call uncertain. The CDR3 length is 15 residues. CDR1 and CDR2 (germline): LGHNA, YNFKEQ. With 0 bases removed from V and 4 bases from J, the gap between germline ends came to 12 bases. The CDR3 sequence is CASSQDTRAAYGYTF. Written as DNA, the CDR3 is TGTGCCAGCAGCCAAGATACGCGGGCTGCCTATGGCTACACCTTC.

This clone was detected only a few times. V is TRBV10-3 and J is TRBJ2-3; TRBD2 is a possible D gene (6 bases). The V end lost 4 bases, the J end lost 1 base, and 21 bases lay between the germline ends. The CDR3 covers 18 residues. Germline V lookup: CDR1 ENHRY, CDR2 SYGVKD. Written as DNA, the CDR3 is TGTGCCATCAGTGCCCCCCTATCGGGCGGGGTGGGCACAGATACGCAGTATTTT. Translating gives CAISAPLSGGVGTDTQYF.

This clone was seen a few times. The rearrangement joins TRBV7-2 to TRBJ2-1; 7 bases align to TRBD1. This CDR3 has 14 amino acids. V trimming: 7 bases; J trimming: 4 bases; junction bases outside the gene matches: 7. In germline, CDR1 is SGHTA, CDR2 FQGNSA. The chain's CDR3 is CASTHRGPYNEQFF. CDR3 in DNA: TGTGCCAGCACCCACAGGGGACCTTACAATGAGCAGTTCTTC. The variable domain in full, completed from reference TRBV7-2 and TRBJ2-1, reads GAGVSQSPSNKVTEKGKDVELRCDPISGHTALYWYRQSLGQGLEFLIYFQGNSAPDKSGLPSDRFSAERTGGSVSTLTIQRTQQEDSAVYLCASTHRGPYNEQFFGPGTRLTVL.

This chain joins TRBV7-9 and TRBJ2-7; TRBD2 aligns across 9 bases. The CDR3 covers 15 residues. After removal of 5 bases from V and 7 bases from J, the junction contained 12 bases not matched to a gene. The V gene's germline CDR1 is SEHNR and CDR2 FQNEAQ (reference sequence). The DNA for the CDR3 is TGTGCCAGCAGCCATCGGACTAGCGTCTGGTGGGAGCAGTACTTC. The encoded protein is CASSHRTSVWWEQYF.

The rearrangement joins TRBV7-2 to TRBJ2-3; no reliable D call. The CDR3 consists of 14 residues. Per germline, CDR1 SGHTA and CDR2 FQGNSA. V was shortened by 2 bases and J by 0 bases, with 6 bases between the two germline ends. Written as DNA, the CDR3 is TGTGCCAGCAGCTTACGGTCTAGCACAGATACGCAGTATTTT. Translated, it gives CASSLRSSTDTQYF. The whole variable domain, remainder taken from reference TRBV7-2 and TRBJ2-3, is GAGVSQSPSNKVTEKGKDVELRCDPISGHTALYWYRQSLGQGLEFLIYFQGNSAPDKSGLPSDRFSAERTGGSVSTLTIQRTQQEDSAVYLCASSLRSSTDTQYFGPGTRLTVL.

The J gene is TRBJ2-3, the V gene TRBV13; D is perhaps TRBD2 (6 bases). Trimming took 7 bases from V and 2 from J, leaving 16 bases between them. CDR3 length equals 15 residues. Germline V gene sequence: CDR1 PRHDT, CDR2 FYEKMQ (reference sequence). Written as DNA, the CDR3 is TGTGCCAGCACCAGGCGGGGACCGACCACAGATACGCAGTATTTT. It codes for CASTRRGPTTDTQYF.

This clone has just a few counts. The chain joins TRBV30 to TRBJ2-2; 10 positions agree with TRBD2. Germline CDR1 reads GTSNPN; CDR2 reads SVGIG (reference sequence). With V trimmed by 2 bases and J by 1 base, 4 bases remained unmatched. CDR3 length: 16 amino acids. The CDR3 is CAWSFGLAENTGELFF. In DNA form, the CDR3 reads TGTGCCTGGAGTTTTGGACTAGCGGAGAACACCGGGGAGCTGTTTTTT.